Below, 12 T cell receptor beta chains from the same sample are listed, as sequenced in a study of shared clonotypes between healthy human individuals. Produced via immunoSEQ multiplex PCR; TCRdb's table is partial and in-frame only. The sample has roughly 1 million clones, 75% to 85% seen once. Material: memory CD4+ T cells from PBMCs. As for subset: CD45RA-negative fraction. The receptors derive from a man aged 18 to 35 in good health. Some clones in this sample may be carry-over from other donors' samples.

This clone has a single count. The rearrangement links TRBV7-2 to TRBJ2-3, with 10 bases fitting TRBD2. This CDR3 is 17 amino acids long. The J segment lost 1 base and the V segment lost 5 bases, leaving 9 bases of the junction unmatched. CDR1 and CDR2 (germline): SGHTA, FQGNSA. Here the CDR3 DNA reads TGTGCCAGCAGCCGAGATACAGCGGGAGGGGGCACAGATACGCAGTATTTT. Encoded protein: CASSRDTAGGGTDTQYF.

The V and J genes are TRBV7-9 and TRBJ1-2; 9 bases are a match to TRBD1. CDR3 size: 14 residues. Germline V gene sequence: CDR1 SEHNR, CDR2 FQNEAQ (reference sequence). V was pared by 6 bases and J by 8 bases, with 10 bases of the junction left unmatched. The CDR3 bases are TGTGCCAGCAGGCCGGGACAGGGTCTGGGGGGCTACACCTTC. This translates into CASRPGQGLGGYTF.

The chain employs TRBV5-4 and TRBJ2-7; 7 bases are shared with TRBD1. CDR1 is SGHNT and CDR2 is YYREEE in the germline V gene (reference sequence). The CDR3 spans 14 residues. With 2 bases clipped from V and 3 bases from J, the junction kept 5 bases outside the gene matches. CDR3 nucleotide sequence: TGTGCCAGCAGCTTCAATCAGGGGGTCTACGAGCAGTACTTC. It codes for CASSFNQGVYEQYF.

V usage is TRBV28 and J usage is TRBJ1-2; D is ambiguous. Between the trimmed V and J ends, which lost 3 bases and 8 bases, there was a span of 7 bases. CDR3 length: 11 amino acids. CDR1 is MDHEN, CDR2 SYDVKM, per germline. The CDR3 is CASSFLFGYTF. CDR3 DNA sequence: TGTGCCAGCAGTTTTCTCTTCGGCTACACCTTC.

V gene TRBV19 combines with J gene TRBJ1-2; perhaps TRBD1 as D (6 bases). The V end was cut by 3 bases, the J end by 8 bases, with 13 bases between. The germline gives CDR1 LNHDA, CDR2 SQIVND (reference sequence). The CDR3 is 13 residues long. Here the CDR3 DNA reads TGTGCCAGTAGTATTGGGGGGCCACGGGGCTACACCTTC. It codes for CASSIGGPRGYTF.

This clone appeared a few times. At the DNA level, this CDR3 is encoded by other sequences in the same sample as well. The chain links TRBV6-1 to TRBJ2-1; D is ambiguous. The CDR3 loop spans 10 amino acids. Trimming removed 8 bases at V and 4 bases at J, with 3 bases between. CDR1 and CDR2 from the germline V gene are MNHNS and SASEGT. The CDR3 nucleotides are TGTGCCAGCGGGTACAATGAGCAGTTCTTC. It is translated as CASGYNEQFF.

In DNA, the CDR3 is TGTGCCAGCAGCCCCCGACAGGGGCTGGATGGCTACACCTTC. It codes for CASSPRQGLDGYTF. The chain combines TRBV7-2 with TRBJ1-2; 8 positions match TRBD1. Germline V gene lookup returns CDR1 SGHTA and CDR2 FQGNSA. Germline trimming cut 5 bases from V and 6 bases from J; bases unmatched to any gene: 8. The CDR3 contains 14 residues.

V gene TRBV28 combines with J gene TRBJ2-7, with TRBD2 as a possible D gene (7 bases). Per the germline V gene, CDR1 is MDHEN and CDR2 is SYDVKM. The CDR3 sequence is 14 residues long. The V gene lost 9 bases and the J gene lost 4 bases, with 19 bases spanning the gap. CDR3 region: CASFSGGSRYEQYF. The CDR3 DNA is TGTGCCAGTTTCTCGGGGGGCAGTCGATACGAGCAGTACTTC.

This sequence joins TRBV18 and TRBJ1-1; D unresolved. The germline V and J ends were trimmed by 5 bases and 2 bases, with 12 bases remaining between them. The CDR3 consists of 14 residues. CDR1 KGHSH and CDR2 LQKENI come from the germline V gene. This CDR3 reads CASSMSVGNTEAFF. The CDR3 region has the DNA TGTGCCAGCTCAATGTCCGTGGGAAACACTGAAGCTTTCTTT.

The chain's CDR3 is CASSSQTSGELFF. DNA of the CDR3: TGTGCCAGCAGCTCCCAGACTAGCGGGGAGCTGTTTTTT. The chain uses TRBV7-3 and TRBJ2-2; TRBD2 is a possible D gene (6 bases). Germline loops: CDR1 SGHTA, CDR2 FQGTGA. This CDR3 region has 13 residues. The ends were cut back, 4 bases at V and 7 bases at J, with 10 bases in the middle.

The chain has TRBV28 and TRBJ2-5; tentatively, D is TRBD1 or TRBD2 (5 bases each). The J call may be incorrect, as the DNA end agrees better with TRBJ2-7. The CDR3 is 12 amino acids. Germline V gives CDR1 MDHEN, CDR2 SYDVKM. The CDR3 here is CASSFGASEQYF. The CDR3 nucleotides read TGTGCCAGCAGTTTCGGGGCCAGCGAGCAGTACTTC.

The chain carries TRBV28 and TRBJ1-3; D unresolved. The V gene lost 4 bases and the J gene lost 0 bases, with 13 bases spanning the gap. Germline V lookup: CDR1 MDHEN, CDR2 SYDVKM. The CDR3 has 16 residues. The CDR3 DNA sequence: TGTGCCAGCAGTTCCCCTTCAGAGGGCTCTGGAAACACCATATATTTT. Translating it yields CASSSPSEGSGNTIYF.